The rows below give T cell receptor beta chains drawn from one sample of a study of blood T cell repertoires in COVID-19. Profiled with immunoSEQ multiplex PCR; TCRdb holds only in-frame clones, not every one. The table shows a few hundred thousand clones, with roughly 86% occurring only once. Sequences were obtained from peripheral blood. Receptors were obtained from a woman between 50 and 59 years old who had recovered from COVID-19. Both conserved end residues are part of each CDR3. D genes are given only for firm matches. The listing skips clone size in some rows; elsewhere it reads once, few, many or a size class.

d_gene: TRBD1
v_gene: TRBV23-1
len: 15
abundance: .
j_gene: TRBJ1-5
CDR3aa: CASSRNRGGNQPQHF
CDR3nt: TGCGCCAGCAGTCGAAACAGGGGGGGCAATCAGCCCCAGCATTTT

d_gene: .
v_gene: TRBV28
len: 12
abundance: .
j_gene: TRBJ1-2
CDR3aa: CASSLARYGYTF
CDR3nt: TGTGCCAGCAGCCTAGCACGCTATGGCTACACCTTC

d_gene: TRBD1
v_gene: TRBV28
len: 12
abundance: .
j_gene: TRBJ2-5
CDR3aa: CASTSQGETQYF
CDR3nt: TGTGCCAGCACGTCACAGGGGGAGACCCAGTACTTC

d_gene: TRBD1
v_gene: TRBV28
len: 15
abundance: once
j_gene: TRBJ1-6
CDR3aa: CASSPLQGFASPLHF
CDR3nt: TGTGCCAGCAGCCCCCTACAGGGGTTTGCTTCACCCCTCCACTTT

d_gene: .
v_gene: TRBV7-9
len: 15
abundance: .
j_gene: TRBJ2-5
CDR3aa: CASSLSRLGQETQYF
CDR3nt: TGTGCCAGCAGCTTAAGCAGACTGGGCCAAGAGACCCAGTACTTC

d_gene: .
v_gene: TRBV11-2
len: 14
abundance: .
j_gene: TRBJ2-7
CDR3aa: CASSLVAGAYEQYF
CDR3nt: TGTGCCAGCAGCTTAGTGGCAGGGGCCTACGAGCAGTACTTC

d_gene: .
v_gene: TRBV7-2
len: 16
abundance: .
j_gene: TRBJ1-2
CDR3aa: CASSWGGGVVDYGYTF
CDR3nt: TGTGCCAGCAGCTGGGGTGGAGGGGTGGTAGACTATGGCTACACCTTC

d_gene: .
v_gene: TRBV28
len: 16
abundance: .
j_gene: TRBJ2-2
CDR3aa: CASSLHGVGNTGELFF
CDR3nt: TGTGCCAGCAGTCTCCACGGGGTAGGGAACACCGGGGAGCTGTTTTTT

d_gene: .
v_gene: TRBV10-2
len: 13
abundance: .
j_gene: TRBJ1-1
CDR3aa: CASAAQGYTEAFF
CDR3nt: TGCGCCAGCGCCGCGCAGGGGTACACTGAAGCTTTCTTT

d_gene: .
v_gene: TRBV30
len: 13
abundance: .
j_gene: TRBJ1-3
CDR3aa: CAWNFYSGNTIYF
CDR3nt: TGTGCCTGGAACTTCTACTCTGGAAACACCATATATTTT

d_gene: TRBD1
v_gene: TRBV2
len: 14
abundance: once
j_gene: TRBJ1-1
CDR3aa: CASSESRGLTEAFF
CDR3nt: TGTGCCAGCAGTGAAAGCAGGGGGCTAACTGAAGCTTTCTTT

d_gene: TRBD1
v_gene: TRBV29-1
len: 12
abundance: .
j_gene: TRBJ2-2
CDR3aa: CSGGQGTGELFF
CDR3nt: TGCAGCGGCGGACAGGGGACCGGGGAGCTGTTTTTT

d_gene: .
v_gene: TRBV21-1
len: 14
abundance: .
j_gene: TRBJ2-7
CDR3aa: CASSTRQATYEQYF
CDR3nt: TGTGCCAGCAGCACCCGACAGGCAACCTACGAGCAGTACTTC

d_gene: TRBD1
v_gene: TRBV7-2
len: 14
abundance: .
j_gene: TRBJ2-1
CDR3aa: CASSSDRGPWGQFF
CDR3nt: TGTGCCAGCAGCTCGGACAGGGGTCCATGGGGGCAGTTCTTC

d_gene: TRBD1
v_gene: TRBV27
len: 14
abundance: .
j_gene: TRBJ2-5
CDR3aa: CASTSTGGLETQYF
CDR3nt: TGTGCCAGCACCAGCACAGGGGGCTTGGAGACCCAGTACTTC

d_gene: TRBD1
v_gene: TRBV9
len: 15
abundance: .
j_gene: TRBJ1-2
CDR3aa: CASSVGLQGSSGYTF
CDR3nt: TGTGCCAGCAGCGTAGGCCTACAGGGGAGCAGTGGCTACACCTTC

d_gene: TRBD2
v_gene: TRBV9
len: 17
abundance: .
j_gene: TRBJ2-2
CDR3aa: CASSGPGLAGTPGELFF
CDR3nt: TGTGCCAGCAGCGGCCCGGGACTAGCGGGAACACCCGGGGAGCTGTTTTTT

d_gene: .
v_gene: TRBV7-2
len: 16
abundance: .
j_gene: TRBJ2-1
CDR3aa: CASSQWQAGPYNEQFF
CDR3nt: TGTGCCAGCAGCCAGTGGCAGGCGGGCCCCTACAATGAGCAGTTCTTC

d_gene: .
v_gene: TRBV4-3
len: 16
abundance: .
j_gene: TRBJ2-1
CDR3aa: CASSQDQGIDGNEQFF
CDR3nt: TGCGCCAGCAGCCAAGATCAGGGAATTGATGGCAATGAGCAGTTCTTC

d_gene: TRBD1
v_gene: TRBV6-2/TRBV6-3
len: 14
abundance: .
j_gene: TRBJ1-2
CDR3aa: CASSYRQGNYGYTF
CDR3nt: TGTGCCAGCAGTTACCGACAGGGGAACTATGGCTACACCTTC

d_gene: TRBD1
v_gene: TRBV18
len: 14
abundance: .
j_gene: TRBJ2-1
CDR3aa: CASSPRDSYNEQFF
CDR3nt: TGTGCCAGCTCACCCCGGGACAGCTACAATGAGCAGTTCTTC

d_gene: TRBD1
v_gene: TRBV7-8
len: 16
abundance: once
j_gene: TRBJ2-7
CDR3aa: CASSMGPGQGAYEQYF
CDR3nt: TGTGCCAGCAGCATGGGTCCGGGACAGGGGGCCTACGAGCAGTACTTC

d_gene: TRBD2
v_gene: TRBV27
len: 16
abundance: .
j_gene: TRBJ2-3
CDR3aa: CASSRGLAASTDTQYF
CDR3nt: TGTGCCAGCAGTAGAGGACTAGCTGCCTCCACAGATACGCAGTATTTT

d_gene: .
v_gene: TRBV2
len: 11
abundance: once
j_gene: TRBJ1-1
CDR3aa: CASRPTVEAFF
CDR3nt: TGTGCCAGCAGACCAACGGTTGAAGCTTTCTTT

d_gene: TRBD2
v_gene: TRBV6-2/TRBV6-3
len: 17
abundance: .
j_gene: TRBJ2-7
CDR3aa: CASSFLRLAGKVSEQYF
CDR3nt: TGTGCCAGCAGTTTCCTACGACTAGCGGGAAAGGTATCGGAGCAGTACTTC

d_gene: .
v_gene: TRBV2
len: 16
abundance: .
j_gene: TRBJ1-5
CDR3aa: CASSGGGGRGSQPQHF
CDR3nt: TGTGCCAGCAGTGGGGGAGGGGGACGCGGGAGCCAGCCCCAGCATTTT

d_gene: TRBD2
v_gene: TRBV5-4
len: 16
abundance: few
j_gene: TRBJ2-3
CDR3aa: CASSLELAGGPDTQYF
CDR3nt: TGTGCCAGCAGCTTGGAGCTAGCGGGGGGGCCGGATACGCAGTATTTT

d_gene: .
v_gene: TRBV4-1
len: 17
abundance: .
j_gene: TRBJ2-1
CDR3aa: CASSQDIPGRSYNEQFF
CDR3nt: TGCGCCAGCAGCCAAGATATCCCAGGGCGATCCTACAATGAGCAGTTCTTC

d_gene: .
v_gene: TRBV4-3
len: 13
abundance: .
j_gene: TRBJ2-3
CDR3aa: CASSQDRPDTQYF
CDR3nt: TGCGCCAGCAGCCAAGATCGTCCAGATACGCAGTATTTT

d_gene: TRBD1
v_gene: TRBV7-2
len: 17
abundance: .
j_gene: TRBJ1-1
CDR3aa: CASSPASTGGGYTEAFF
CDR3nt: TGTGCCAGCAGCCCAGCTTCCACAGGGGGCGGTTACACTGAAGCTTTCTTT

d_gene: TRBD2
v_gene: TRBV7-2
len: 16
abundance: .
j_gene: TRBJ2-1
CDR3aa: CASSPRSGRVYNEQFF
CDR3nt: TGTGCCAGCAGCCCGCGTAGCGGGAGAGTCTACAATGAGCAGTTCTTC

d_gene: TRBD1
v_gene: TRBV4-3
len: 14
abundance: .
j_gene: TRBJ2-1
CDR3aa: CASSLGDRYNEQFF
CDR3nt: TGCGCCAGCAGCTTAGGGGACAGATACAATGAGCAGTTCTTC

d_gene: .
v_gene: TRBV3-1/TRBV3-2
len: 14
abundance: .
j_gene: TRBJ2-4
CDR3aa: CASSQASPGPIQYF
CDR3nt: TGTGCCAGCAGCCAGGCGTCCCCAGGGCCCATTCAGTACTTC

d_gene: TRBD1
v_gene: TRBV7-9
len: 14
abundance: .
j_gene: TRBJ1-4
CDR3aa: CASSSGQSKEKLFF
CDR3nt: TGTGCCAGCAGCTCGGGACAGTCAAAAGAAAAACTGTTTTTT

d_gene: .
v_gene: TRBV18
len: 16
abundance: few
j_gene: TRBJ2-1
CDR3aa: CASSPKGLPRGDEQFF
CDR3nt: TGTGCCAGCTCACCGAAGGGACTTCCTCGGGGAGATGAGCAGTTCTTC

d_gene: .
v_gene: TRBV6-5
len: 14
abundance: .
j_gene: TRBJ1-4
CDR3aa: CASVSPGGSEKLFF
CDR3nt: TGTGCCAGCGTATCGCCGGGAGGGAGTGAAAAACTGTTTTTT

d_gene: .
v_gene: TRBV27
len: 15
abundance: .
j_gene: TRBJ1-4
CDR3aa: CASSLSTGNNEKLFF
CDR3nt: TGTGCCAGCAGTTTATCGACCGGGAATAATGAAAAACTGTTTTTT

d_gene: .
v_gene: TRBV28
len: 13
abundance: .
j_gene: TRBJ2-1
CDR3aa: CATQERGYNEQFF
CDR3nt: TGTGCCACCCAAGAGCGAGGCTACAATGAGCAGTTCTTC

d_gene: TRBD1
v_gene: TRBV3-1/TRBV3-2
len: 15
abundance: .
j_gene: TRBJ1-2
CDR3aa: CASSPSQGGRDGYTF
CDR3nt: TGTGCCAGCAGCCCCAGCCAGGGGGGAAGAGATGGCTACACCTTC

d_gene: TRBD2
v_gene: TRBV6-6
len: 15
abundance: .
j_gene: TRBJ2-7
CDR3aa: CASSQGLAGAYEQYF
CDR3nt: TGTGCCAGCAGCCAGGGACTAGCGGGAGCCTACGAGCAGTACTTC

d_gene: TRBD2
v_gene: TRBV3-1/TRBV3-2
len: 17
abundance: .
j_gene: TRBJ2-7
CDR3aa: CASSQGLAGPTPYEQYF
CDR3nt: TGTGCCAGCAGCCAAGGTCTAGCGGGGCCCACCCCCTACGAGCAGTACTTC

d_gene: TRBD1
v_gene: TRBV5-8
len: 15
abundance: .
j_gene: TRBJ2-7
CDR3aa: CASSFTGTGAYEQYF
CDR3nt: TGTGCCAGCAGCTTTACCGGGACAGGGGCCTACGAGCAGTACTTC